Below are 27 T cell receptor beta chains sequenced from a single sample in a study of blood T cells in healthy people across ages. Then a second PCR, running about 6 to 11 cycles, was carried out with a sample-barcoded 5' primer and a J-beta primer mix. Each CDR3 protein gets one entry after TCRdb re-called the 5' RACE reads with MiXCR. The table lists some 710,000 distinct CDR3 sequences, 35% to 60% of them singletons. The sample was blood. The receptors originated from an elderly man in good health.

V is TRBV6-1 and J is TRBJ2-7; maybe TRBD1 (6 bases). The DNA matches TRBJ2-5 better at its end, which makes the J call doubtful. Germline V gene sequence: CDR1 MNHNS, CDR2 SASEGT. CDR3 size: 15 residues. This CDR3 is CASREPLRGVETQYF. In DNA, the CDR3 is TGTGCCAGCAGGGAGCCCCTCAGGGGTGTAGAGACCCAGTACTTC.

For the CDR3, the DNA is TGCAGCGGGGCCGAGGGGCGAGCGGGCGAGCAGTACTTC. Its translation: CSGAEGRAGEQYF. The chain links TRBV29-1 to TRBJ2-7; TRBD2 is a possible D gene (6 bases). Trimming stripped 7 bases from V and 6 bases from J, with 19 bases between. CDR3 length: 13 amino acids. Germline V CDR1 and CDR2: SQVTM, ANQGSEA.

V is TRBV3-1 and J is TRBJ2-2; D not certain. Trimming took off 3 bases at V and 3 bases at J, with 14 bases between the two ends. Germline CDR1 LGHDT, CDR2 YNNKEL (reference sequence). This CDR3 region has 16 residues. This chain's CDR3 is CASSHRRLGDTGELFF. The CDR3, as DNA: TGTGCCAGCAGCCACCGCCGCCTAGGCGACACCGGGGAGCTGTTTTTT.

This chain joins TRBV29-1 and TRBJ2-2; 8 nucleotides line up with TRBD1. The length of the CDR3 is 14 residues. Germline V gene sequence: CDR1 SQVTM, CDR2 ANQGSEA. The junction had 6 bases not matched to a gene; V was cut back by 6 bases and J by 3 bases. The CDR3 DNA follows: TGCAGCGTCAAGCCGGGACAGGACACCGGGGAGCTGTTTTTT. Encoded protein: CSVKPGQDTGELFF.

This clonotype was seen more than once but under ten times. This chain joins TRBV21-1 and TRBJ1-5; TRBD1, the table's D call, lacks a check against the DNA. TRBV21-1 is classified as a pseudogene. This CDR3 is 15 amino acids long. CDR3 nucleotides: TGTGCCAGCAGCAAGAAGTGGACAGGCAATCAGCCCCAGCATTTT. Translated, it gives CASSKKWTGNQPQHF.

The chain joins TRBV4-1 to TRBJ1-6; 8 bases fit TRBD1. The CDR3 length is 16 residues. V was clipped by 1 base and J by 8 bases; unmatched bases: 7. The germline CDR1 and CDR2 sequences are MGHRA and YSYEKL. The chain's CDR3 is CASSQVGQGNYSPLHF. CDR3 DNA sequence: TGCGCCAGCAGCCAAGTTGGACAGGGAAACTATTCACCCCTCCACTTT.

This clonotype was seen many times. The chain uses TRBV5-5 and TRBJ2-7; 7 bases match TRBD2. Germline V gene sequence: CDR1 SGHKS, CDR2 YYEKEE (reference sequence). This CDR3 has 14 amino acids. The ends lost 0 bases at V and 2 bases at J; junction bases unmatched: 2. In DNA, the CDR3 is TGTGCCAGCAGCTTGGCTAGCGGTACCTACGAGCAGTACTTC. This codes for CASSLASGTYEQYF.

The chain links TRBV2 to TRBJ2-7, with TRBD2 matching 8 bases. Losses at the gene ends were 6 bases for V and 0 bases for J; bases not matched to a gene: 7. There are 15 residues in the CDR3. Germline V gene lookup returns CDR1 SNHLY and CDR2 FYNNEI. CDR3 sequence (DNA): TGTGCCAGCAGGGACCTCCGGGGGGGCTCCTACGAGCAGTACTTC. Its translation: CASRDLRGGSYEQYF.

In its sample, this clonotype was seen many times. The chain employs TRBV4-2 and TRBJ2-1, with TRBD1 as a possible D gene (6 bases). CDR3 size: 16 residues. Trimming removed 3 bases from V and 7 bases from J, with 19 bases in between. Per germline, CDR1 LGHNA and CDR2 YNFKEQ. CDR3 sequence (DNA): TGTGCCAGCAGCCATGCCGGGACATCCTCTGCGAATGAGCAGTTCTTC. Encoded protein: CASSHAGTSSANEQFF.

This clonotype has just one count. The junction differs from germline at one of its ends, possibly a read error. The J gene is TRBJ2-1, the V gene TRBV12-3 or TRBV12-4; the match to TRBD1 covers 10 bases. This CDR3 is built from 13 residues. The DNA for the CDR3 is TGTACCAGCCTCAGGACAGGGGGTGATGAGCAGTTCTTC. Protein sequence: CTSLRTGGDEQFF.

This clonotype was seen at least ten times. The CDR3 protein is CASTTSGNTQYF. The CDR3 DNA reads TGTGCCAGCACGACTAGCGGGAATACGCAGTATTTT. The rearrangement joins TRBV28 to TRBJ2-3; 11 bases match TRBD2. The CDR3 contains 12 residues. Germline V lookup: CDR1 MDHEN, CDR2 SYDVKM. Losses at the gene ends were 7 bases for V and 7 bases for J; bases not matched to a gene: 1. Using reference TRBV28 and TRBJ2-3 for the parts outside the CDR3, the full variable domain is DVKVTQSSRYLVKRTGEKVFLECVQDMDHENMFWYRQDPGLGLRLIYFSYDVKMKEKGDIPEGYSVSREKKERFSLILESASTNQTSMYLCASTTSGNTQYFGPGTRLTVL.

The rearrangement joins TRBV29-1 to TRBJ2-2; possibly TRBD1 for D (5 bases). The CDR3 consists of 14 residues. Germline V gene sequence: CDR1 SQVTM, CDR2 ANQGSEA. Trimming pared 3 bases from V and 8 bases from J, leaving 16 bases between. This CDR3 is CSVDSQAAKGELFF. The CDR3 region has the DNA TGCAGCGTTGATTCACAGGCCGCCAAAGGGGAGCTGTTTTTT.

This rearrangement joins TRBV20-1 to TRBJ1-1; 10 bases match TRBD1. With 5 bases clipped from V and 3 bases from J, the junction kept 3 bases outside the gene matches. In germline, CDR1 is DFQATT, CDR2 SNEGSKA (reference sequence). The CDR3 has 13 amino acids. DNA for the CDR3: TGCAGTGCTGGGGGGACAGGGGACACTGAAGCTTTCTTT. It translates to CSAGGTGDTEAFF.

The V gene is TRBV6-1, the J gene TRBJ2-1, with 15 bases lining up with TRBD2. CDR1 and CDR2 (germline): MNHNS, SASEGT. J gave up 7 bases and V 6 bases, and 4 bases lay outside the gene matches. This CDR3 contains 15 residues. CDR3 protein: CASSGLAGGQNEQFF. CDR3 nucleotide sequence: TGTGCCAGCAGCGGACTAGCGGGAGGGCAGAATGAGCAGTTCTTC.

The CDR3 region is CSASGRTSGTASSTDTQYF. In DNA form, the CDR3 reads TGCAGTGCTAGTGGAAGGACTAGCGGGACGGCTTCTAGCACAGATACGCAGTATTTT. The V call is TRBV20-1, the J call TRBJ2-3; 12 bases match TRBD2. CDR1 DFQATT and CDR2 SNEGSKA come from the germline V gene (reference sequence). CDR3 length equals 19 residues. Germline trimming cut 3 bases from V and 0 bases from J; bases unmatched to any gene: 13.

This rearrangement joins TRBV11-3 to TRBJ2-7; TRBD2 is a possible D gene (6 bases). V dropped 0 bases and J dropped 7 bases, with 16 bases sitting between them. In germline, CDR1 is SGHNT, CDR2 YENEEA. The CDR3 has 15 residues. The CDR3 protein is CASSLEGQDYNEQYF. CDR3 sequence (DNA): TGTGCCAGCAGCTTAGAAGGGCAGGACTACAATGAGCAGTACTTC.

The chain joins TRBV5-1 to TRBJ2-3, with 7 nucleotides matching TRBD2. CDR3 length: 15 residues. Germline V gives CDR1 SGHRS, CDR2 YFSETQ. The V segment lost 4 bases and the J segment 1 base; nucleotides outside the gene matches: 6. The CDR3 region is CASSVGGSGTDTQYF. The CDR3 DNA is TGCGCCAGCAGCGTCGGCGGGAGCGGCACAGATACGCAGTATTTT.

A remark on this clonotype: A much larger clone sits a single nucleotide away, making a read error possible. The chain employs TRBV24-1 and TRBJ2-5; D ambiguous. Germline V gene sequence: CDR1 KGHDR, CDR2 SFDVKD. V dropped 3 bases and J dropped 11 bases, with 12 bases sitting between them. The CDR3 runs 12 residues. The CDR3 coding sequence is TGTGCCACCAGTGATCAGAACAATGAGCAGTACTTC. Translating it yields CATSDQNNEQYF.

With regard to this clonotype: A clone one base away is much larger, so this may be a read error. The rearrangement links TRBV2 to TRBJ2-2; 10 nucleotides match TRBD1. With V trimmed by 8 bases and J by 1 base, 13 bases remained unmatched. The CDR3 is made up of 18 amino acids. The germline gives CDR1 SNHLY, CDR2 FYNNEI. DNA of the CDR3: TGTGCCAGCGAGAAAGGGACAGGGGCGACCTTGAACACCGGGGAGCTGTTTTTT. Encoded protein: CASEKGTGATLNTGELFF.

The chain combines TRBV5-1 with TRBJ2-1, with TRBD2 matching 8 bases. The CDR3 has 15 residues. V lost 0 bases to trimming and J lost 8 bases; unmatched junction nucleotides: 7. Per germline, CDR1 SGHRS and CDR2 YFSETQ. DNA for the CDR3: TGCGCCAGCAGCTTGGCCAGCGGGAGCCGATATGAGCAGTTCTTC. This gives the protein CASSLASGSRYEQFF.

Only a few counts were recorded for this clonotype. The chain combines TRBV5-6 with TRBJ2-7; 9 nucleotides align to TRBD1. Trimming at V came to 3 bases and at J to 4 bases, leaving 8 bases not matched to a gene. This CDR3 region has 15 residues. Per germline, CDR1 SGHDT and CDR2 YYEEEE. DNA of the CDR3: TGTGCCAGCAGCTCGACGGGACAGGGTACGTACGAGCAGTACTTC. It yields the protein CASSSTGQGTYEQYF.

J is TRBJ2-1 and V is TRBV10-3, with 7 bases matching TRBD1. Trimming at V came to 6 bases and at J to 10 bases, leaving 3 bases not matched to a gene. The CDR3 runs 11 residues. Germline V lookup: CDR1 ENHRY, CDR2 SYGVKD. CDR3 coding DNA: TGTGCCATCAGAGGGGGCGAGGAGCAGTTCTTC. Its protein product is CAIRGGEEQFF.

The V gene is TRBV7-3, the J gene TRBJ2-3; 9 bases line up with TRBD1. The CDR3 contains 16 residues. CDR1 and CDR2 (germline): SGHTA, FQGTGA. Trimming cost V 5 bases and J 3 bases; bases outside gene matches: 9. CDR3 sequence (DNA): TGTGCCAGCAGCCTAAAACCGGGACAGGGAACAGATACGCAGTATTTT. This translates into CASSLKPGQGTDTQYF.

In regard to this clonotype: Being one base from a much bigger clone, this may be a read error. The chain joins TRBV14 to TRBJ2-1; TRBD2 agrees at 10 bases. CDR1 is SGHDN, CDR2 FVKESK, per germline. This CDR3 region has 15 residues. The DNA of the CDR3 is TGTGCCCGCAGCCCGCTAGCGGGAGCCTACAATGAGCAGTTCTTC. Amino acids: CARSPLAGAYNEQFF. Combining the CDR3 with reference TRBV14 and TRBJ2-1 gives the whole variable domain EAGVTQFPSHSVIEKGQTVTLRCDPISGHDNLYWYRRVMGKEIKFLLHFVKESKQDESGMPNNRFLAERTGGTYSTLKVQPAELEDSGVYFCARSPLAGAYNEQFFGPGTRLTVL.

This clonotype was seen only a few times. This chain uses TRBV20-1 with TRBJ2-5; TRBD1 might be the D (5 bases). From germline, CDR1 is DFQATT and CDR2 SNEGSKA (reference sequence). The CDR3 extends over 13 amino acids. The ends were cut back, 3 bases at V and 4 bases at J, with 12 bases in the middle. The CDR3 bases are TGCAGTGCTAGTCCAGGGTTAGGAGAGACCCAGTACTTC. Protein: CSASPGLGETQYF.

This clonotype showed up just a few times. The V and J genes are TRBV25-1 and TRBJ2-6, with TRBD1 matching over 9 bases. Germline V gene lookup returns CDR1 MGHDK and CDR2 SYGVNS. The length of the CDR3 is 19 residues. V lost 6 bases and J lost 1; bases outside the gene matches: 13. The CDR3 protein is CASSLSLGQGGSGANVLTF. CDR3 bases: TGTGCCAGCAGCTTAAGTTTGGGACAGGGAGGTTCTGGGGCCAACGTCCTGACTTTC.

About this clonotype: Without the conserved terminal phenylalanine or tryptophan, this CDR3 likely stems from a read error. This rearrangement joins TRBV12-3 or TRBV12-4 to TRBJ2-7; D gene uncertain. V was clipped by 3 bases and J by 3 bases, with 9 bases between them. This CDR3 is built from 13 residues. The CDR3 loop reads CASSLGGNYEQYL. Here the CDR3 DNA reads TGTGCCAGCAGTTTGGGTGGGAACTACGAGCAGTACTTG.